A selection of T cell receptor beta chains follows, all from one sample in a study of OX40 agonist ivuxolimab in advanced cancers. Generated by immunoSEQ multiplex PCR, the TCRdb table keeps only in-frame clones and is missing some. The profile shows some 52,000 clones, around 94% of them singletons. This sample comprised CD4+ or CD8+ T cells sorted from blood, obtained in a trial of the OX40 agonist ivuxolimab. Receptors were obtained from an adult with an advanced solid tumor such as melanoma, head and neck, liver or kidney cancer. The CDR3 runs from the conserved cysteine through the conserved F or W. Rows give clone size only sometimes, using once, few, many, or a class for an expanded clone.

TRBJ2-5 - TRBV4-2 CASSPRGQETQYF
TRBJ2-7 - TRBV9 CASSVGGAGGTYEQYF
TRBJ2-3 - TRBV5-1 CASSLGQGIDTQYF
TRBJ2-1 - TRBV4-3 CASSQESPFGEQFF
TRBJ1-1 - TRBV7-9 CASSYQGGTEAFF
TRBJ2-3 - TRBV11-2 CASSPSSAGGSTDTQYF
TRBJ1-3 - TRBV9 CASSVRGDSGNTIYF
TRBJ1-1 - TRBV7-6 CASRSEMNTEAFF
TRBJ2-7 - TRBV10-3 CAISDGQGQYEQYF
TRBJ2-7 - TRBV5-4 CASSGGRGFYEQYF
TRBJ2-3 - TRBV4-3 CASSHELAGGRGDTQYF
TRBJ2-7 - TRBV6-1 CASSEDGGLSYEQYF
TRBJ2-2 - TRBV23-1 CASSHRWRVTGELFF
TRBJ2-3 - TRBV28 CASSRVFFSTDTQYF
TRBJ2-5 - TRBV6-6 CASSYTQIQETQYF
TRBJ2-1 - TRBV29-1 CSVERGGNEQFF
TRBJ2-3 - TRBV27 CASGYPSGRSTDTQYF
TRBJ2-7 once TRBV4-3 CASSQDSWTVPNEQYF
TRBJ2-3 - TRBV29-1 CSVEIWLAGGRGSADTQYF
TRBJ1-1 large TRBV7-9 CASQGGTEAFF
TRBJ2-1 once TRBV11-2 CASSLAGSSYNEQFF
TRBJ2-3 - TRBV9 CASSVGTGPATQYF
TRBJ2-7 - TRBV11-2 CASSSQGGGMGEQYF
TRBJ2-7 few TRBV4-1 CASSPHREAYEQYF
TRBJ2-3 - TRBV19 CASSMATSGYTDTQYF
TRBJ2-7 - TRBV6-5 CASSPRAGGQYEQYF
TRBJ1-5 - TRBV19 CASSPRGQGYQPQHF
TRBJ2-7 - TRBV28 CASSTNYEQYF
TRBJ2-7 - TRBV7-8 CASSSSMSSYEQYF
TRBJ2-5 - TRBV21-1 CASGLAVQETQYF
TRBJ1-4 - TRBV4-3 CASSQNLPGRGNEKLFF
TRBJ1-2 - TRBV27 CASGPAGLNYGYTF
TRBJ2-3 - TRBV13 CASSLVGSPDTQYF
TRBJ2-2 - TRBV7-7 CASSPGLAGVGELFF
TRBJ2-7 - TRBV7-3 CASSLRCPPSRNYEQYF
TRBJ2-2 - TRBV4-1 CASSTTTGELFF
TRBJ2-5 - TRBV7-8 CASSFSGQGQETQYF
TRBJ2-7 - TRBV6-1 CASSYPGPYEQYF
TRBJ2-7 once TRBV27 CASRAQGLAGPSSYEQYF
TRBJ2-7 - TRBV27 CASSLVGNSYEQYF
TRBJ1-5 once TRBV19 CASTTGGSQPQHF
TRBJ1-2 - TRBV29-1 CSVEAGEISTNYGYTF
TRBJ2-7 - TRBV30 CAWSGRSYEQYF
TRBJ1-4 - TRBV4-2 CASSPSGGLSEKLFF
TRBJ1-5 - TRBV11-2 CASSLGTNQPQHF
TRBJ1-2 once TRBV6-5 CASSYDTGGDYGYTF
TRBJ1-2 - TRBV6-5 CASSYSPAGYGYTF
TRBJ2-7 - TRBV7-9 CASSSGQSELYTYEQYF
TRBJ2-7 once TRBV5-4 CASSPDLTYEQYF
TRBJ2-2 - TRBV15 CATSEGTVGTGELFF